Listed below are T cell receptor beta chains from one sample, sequenced in a study of graft-versus-host responses after intestinal transplantation. Sequencing used immunoSEQ multiplex PCR; TCRdb keeps in-frame clones, though not all of them. The data contain fewer than 130,000 clones, roughly 93% of them singletons. No antigen has been assigned to these receptors. The source was unstimulated CD8+ T cells sorted from spleen or lymph node cells, collected before intestinal transplant. These receptor sequences come from a human donor who received an intestinal transplant. CDR3s include the opening cysteine and the closing phenylalanine or tryptophan. The order of the fields is D gene, clone size, V gene, J gene, CDR3 DNA, CDR3 protein. The D gene is left open where the match is weak. Rows may omit the clone size; those that give it use once, few, many or a size class.

d_call: .; clone_size: .; v_call: TRBV2; j_call: TRBJ1-2; cdr3_nt: TGTGCCAGCAGTGCTAACTATGGCTACACCTTC; cdr3_aa: CASSANYGYTF
d_call: .; clone_size: .; v_call: TRBV6-1; j_call: TRBJ2-1; cdr3_nt: TGTGCCAGCAGGGACTATGACAATGAGCAGTTCTTC; cdr3_aa: CASRDYDNEQFF
d_call: .; clone_size: .; v_call: TRBV19; j_call: TRBJ1-1; cdr3_nt: TGTGCCAGTCGGGACGGGAACACTGAAGCTTTCTTT; cdr3_aa: CASRDGNTEAFF
d_call: .; clone_size: .; v_call: TRBV21-1; j_call: TRBJ1-5; cdr3_nt: TGTGCCAGCAGCCCCCTCCCTCCTAGAGGGGAGGGAAATCAGCCCCAGCATTTT; cdr3_aa: CASSPLPPRGEGNQPQHF
d_call: .; clone_size: few; v_call: TRBV5-6; j_call: TRBJ1-2; cdr3_nt: TGTGCCAGCAGCTCCCTGAGGGGGGGGCCTAACTATGGCTACACCTTC; cdr3_aa: CASSSLRGGPNYGYTF
d_call: .; clone_size: .; v_call: TRBV4-2; j_call: TRBJ2-7; cdr3_nt: TGTGCCAGCAGCCAGGACGGCTACTCCTACGAGCAGTACTTC; cdr3_aa: CASSQDGYSYEQYF
d_call: .; clone_size: .; v_call: TRBV7-5; j_call: TRBJ2-3; cdr3_nt: TGTGCCAGAAGCTTAGCGGGCGACGATGGGGCTACGCAGTATTTT; cdr3_aa: CARSLAGDDGATQYF
d_call: .; clone_size: .; v_call: TRBV7-2; j_call: TRBJ1-4; cdr3_nt: TGTGCCAGCAGCTTAGCACCAGGAGAAAAACTGTTTTTT; cdr3_aa: CASSLAPGEKLFF
d_call: .; clone_size: few; v_call: TRBV6-1; j_call: TRBJ1-1; cdr3_nt: TGTGCCAGCAGTGGGCAACGCGACGCCTTT; cdr3_aa: CASSGQRDAF
d_call: TRBD1; clone_size: .; v_call: TRBV30; j_call: TRBJ2-1; cdr3_nt: TGTGCCTGGAGCCTCGGACAGGAATTCTACAATGAGCAGTTCTTC; cdr3_aa: CAWSLGQEFYNEQFF
d_call: TRBD1; clone_size: .; v_call: TRBV2; j_call: TRBJ2-3; cdr3_nt: TGTGCCAGCAGTGACTCCTCGACAGGGAGTCGTCCCCGAGATACGCAGTATTTT; cdr3_aa: CASSDSSTGSRPRDTQYF
d_call: TRBD2; clone_size: .; v_call: TRBV5-1; j_call: TRBJ2-3; cdr3_nt: TGCGCCAGCAGCCCCCGACTAGCCCGTCGATCCGATACGCAGTATTTT; cdr3_aa: CASSPRLARRSDTQYF
d_call: .; clone_size: .; v_call: TRBV10-2; j_call: TRBJ1-1; cdr3_nt: TGCGCCAGCAGTGATCCCGGGGGGGCGAGCACTGAAGCTTTCTTT; cdr3_aa: CASSDPGGASTEAFF
d_call: .; clone_size: .; v_call: TRBV27; j_call: TRBJ2-1; cdr3_nt: TGTGCCAGCAGTTTATCAGGGAACAATGAGCAGTTCTTC; cdr3_aa: CASSLSGNNEQFF
d_call: TRBD1; clone_size: .; v_call: TRBV9; j_call: TRBJ1-1; cdr3_nt: TGTGCCAGCAGCCCACGGACAGGAGATCCGAACACTGAAGCTTTCTTT; cdr3_aa: CASSPRTGDPNTEAFF
d_call: .; clone_size: .; v_call: TRBV27; j_call: TRBJ2-1; cdr3_nt: TGTGCCAGCAGTTTTGGGGGATCCGAGCAGTTCTTC; cdr3_aa: CASSFGGSEQFF
d_call: TRBD2; clone_size: .; v_call: TRBV4-2; j_call: TRBJ2-1; cdr3_nt: TGTGCCAGCAGCCGGGAGGGTGAGCAGTTCTTC; cdr3_aa: CASSREGEQFF
d_call: .; clone_size: .; v_call: TRBV4-1; j_call: TRBJ2-1; cdr3_nt: TGCGCCAGCAGCCAAGCCACCCCCTATTCAGTTTTGGATGAGCAGTTCTTC; cdr3_aa: CASSQATPYSVLDEQFF
d_call: .; clone_size: .; v_call: TRBV2; j_call: TRBJ1-4; cdr3_nt: TGTGCCAGCGGAGGATTTGGAGGTCCAATGGAAAAACTGTTTTTT; cdr3_aa: CASGGFGGPMEKLFF
d_call: .; clone_size: .; v_call: TRBV2; j_call: TRBJ2-3; cdr3_nt: TGTGCCAGCAGTGCGTGGGGGGAGCGGTCAGATACGCAGTATTTT; cdr3_aa: CASSAWGERSDTQYF
d_call: .; clone_size: .; v_call: TRBV7-9; j_call: TRBJ2-7; cdr3_nt: TGTGCCAGCGCGGACTCCTACGAGCAGTACTTC; cdr3_aa: CASADSYEQYF
d_call: .; clone_size: .; v_call: TRBV29-1; j_call: TRBJ1-2; cdr3_nt: TGCAGCGTTGACCAGGGGATAGGGAATGGCTACACCTTC; cdr3_aa: CSVDQGIGNGYTF
d_call: TRBD2; clone_size: .; v_call: TRBV27; j_call: TRBJ2-7; cdr3_nt: TGTGCCAGGGGGGGGCGGGGGGGGTGGTACGAGCAGTACTTC; cdr3_aa: CARGGRGGWYEQYF
d_call: TRBD2; clone_size: .; v_call: TRBV5-1; j_call: TRBJ2-1; cdr3_nt: TGCGCCAGCAGCTTGGAGCGGGATCTCGACAATGAGCAGTTCTTC; cdr3_aa: CASSLERDLDNEQFF
d_call: .; clone_size: .; v_call: TRBV7-2; j_call: TRBJ2-1; cdr3_nt: TGTGCCAGCAGCTTAGGTCTAGCGTGGAAGGAGCAGTTCTTC; cdr3_aa: CASSLGLAWKEQFF
d_call: .; clone_size: .; v_call: TRBV6-5; j_call: TRBJ2-7; cdr3_nt: TGTGCCAGCAGCCGATCGGGTGGGCTCGACGAGCAGTACTTC; cdr3_aa: CASSRSGGLDEQYF
d_call: .; clone_size: .; v_call: TRBV2; j_call: TRBJ2-4; cdr3_nt: TGTGCCAGCAGCGTGGACACCATAGCCGAAAACATTCAGTACTTC; cdr3_aa: CASSVDTIAENIQYF
d_call: .; clone_size: .; v_call: TRBV11-3; j_call: TRBJ2-7; cdr3_nt: TGTGCCAGCAGCTTCGGGGCAGGGGTGGAGGAGCAGTACTTC; cdr3_aa: CASSFGAGVEEQYF
d_call: TRBD1; clone_size: once; v_call: TRBV6-5; j_call: TRBJ1-2; cdr3_nt: TGTGCCAGCAGTTACCGGGACAGCAACTATGGCTACACCTTC; cdr3_aa: CASSYRDSNYGYTF
d_call: .; clone_size: .; v_call: TRBV19; j_call: TRBJ2-7; cdr3_nt: TGTGCCAGTGGGACTCCTTATAGCTACGAGCAGTACTTC; cdr3_aa: CASGTPYSYEQYF
d_call: .; clone_size: .; v_call: TRBV19; j_call: TRBJ2-1; cdr3_nt: TGTGCCAGTAGTATCGGGACTTACAATGAGCAGTTCTTC; cdr3_aa: CASSIGTYNEQFF
d_call: .; clone_size: .; v_call: TRBV6-5; j_call: TRBJ1-1; cdr3_nt: TGTGCCAGCAGACAAGGACAGTTCACTGAAGCTTTCTTT; cdr3_aa: CASRQGQFTEAFF
d_call: TRBD1; clone_size: .; v_call: TRBV9; j_call: TRBJ2-7; cdr3_nt: TGTGCCAGCAGCGAGGGAACCGGGACAGAGGCCTACGAGCAGTACTTC; cdr3_aa: CASSEGTGTEAYEQYF
d_call: .; clone_size: .; v_call: TRBV5-1; j_call: TRBJ2-1; cdr3_nt: TGCGCCAGCAGCTTGGATCTGGCGAGCTCCTACAATGAGCAGTTCTTC; cdr3_aa: CASSLDLASSYNEQFF
d_call: .; clone_size: once; v_call: TRBV11-2; j_call: TRBJ2-2; cdr3_nt: TGTGCCAGCAGCTTTGGGCAGCTCGGTGCCGGGGAGCTGTTTTTT; cdr3_aa: CASSFGQLGAGELFF
d_call: TRBD1; clone_size: .; v_call: TRBV27; j_call: TRBJ2-5; cdr3_nt: TGTGCCAGCAGTTTGGGGACAGGGGGCTTGGAGACCCAGTACTTC; cdr3_aa: CASSLGTGGLETQYF
d_call: TRBD2; clone_size: .; v_call: TRBV2; j_call: TRBJ2-1; cdr3_nt: TGTGCCAGCAGAGCTAGCGGCTCCTACAATGAGCAGTTCTTC; cdr3_aa: CASRASGSYNEQFF
d_call: .; clone_size: .; v_call: TRBV13; j_call: TRBJ2-3; cdr3_nt: TGTGCCAGCAGCCTCCCCCGGAGACGCTCCACAGATACGCAGTATTTT; cdr3_aa: CASSLPRRRSTDTQYF
d_call: .; clone_size: .; v_call: TRBV30; j_call: TRBJ2-1; cdr3_nt: TGTGCCTACTCAGGGGACAATGAGCAGTTCTTC; cdr3_aa: CAYSGDNEQFF
d_call: .; clone_size: .; v_call: TRBV5-1; j_call: TRBJ1-1; cdr3_nt: TGCGCCAGCAGCTTGGTTTTCAGGAACACTGAAGCTTTCTTT; cdr3_aa: CASSLVFRNTEAFF
d_call: .; clone_size: .; v_call: TRBV27; j_call: TRBJ2-2; cdr3_nt: TGTGCCATAAGGGATTTGAACACCGGGGAGCTGTTTTTT; cdr3_aa: CAIRDLNTGELFF
d_call: .; clone_size: .; v_call: TRBV30; j_call: TRBJ1-2; cdr3_nt: TGTGCCTGGAGTGTGCCGGCAGTGCCGGACGGCTACACCTTC; cdr3_aa: CAWSVPAVPDGYTF
d_call: TRBD2; clone_size: .; v_call: TRBV2; j_call: TRBJ2-3; cdr3_nt: TGTGCCAGCAGTTACTTAGCGGGAGACACAGATACGCAGTATTTT; cdr3_aa: CASSYLAGDTDTQYF
d_call: .; clone_size: .; v_call: TRBV2; j_call: TRBJ1-1; cdr3_nt: TGTGCCAGCAGGGATCCTTCCTCGTACACTGAAGCTTTCTTT; cdr3_aa: CASRDPSSYTEAFF
d_call: .; clone_size: .; v_call: TRBV7-9; j_call: TRBJ2-7; cdr3_nt: TGTGCCAGCAGCTTGGCTGTGGACGAGCAGTACTTC; cdr3_aa: CASSLAVDEQYF
d_call: .; clone_size: .; v_call: TRBV25-1; j_call: TRBJ2-1; cdr3_nt: TGTGCCAGCGGGAGCGGCAATGAGCAGTTCTTC; cdr3_aa: CASGSGNEQFF
d_call: TRBD1; clone_size: .; v_call: TRBV29-1; j_call: TRBJ2-6; cdr3_nt: TGCAGCGTTGAAGGGGGGACAGGGCAGGCCGGGGCCAACGTCCTGACTTTC; cdr3_aa: CSVEGGTGQAGANVLTF
d_call: .; clone_size: .; v_call: TRBV5-6; j_call: TRBJ2-3; cdr3_nt: TGTGCCAGCAGCTTAGGAACAGCCACAGATACGCAGTATTTT; cdr3_aa: CASSLGTATDTQYF
d_call: TRBD1; clone_size: .; v_call: TRBV11-3; j_call: TRBJ1-1; cdr3_nt: TGTGCCAGCAGCATAGGTATCGGGACAGGAGGGAACACTGAAGCTTTCTTT; cdr3_aa: CASSIGIGTGGNTEAFF
d_call: .; clone_size: .; v_call: TRBV15; j_call: TRBJ2-4; cdr3_nt: TGTGCCACCAGCACGGGACTGGCCAAAAACATTCAGTACTTC; cdr3_aa: CATSTGLAKNIQYF
d_call: TRBD1; clone_size: .; v_call: TRBV4-1; j_call: TRBJ2-2; cdr3_nt: TGCGCCAGCAGCCATCTACTAGGGGGCAGCCCCGGGACCGGGGAGCTGTTTTTT; cdr3_aa: CASSHLLGGSPGTGELFF
d_call: .; clone_size: .; v_call: TRBV20-1; j_call: TRBJ2-7; cdr3_nt: TGCAGTGCTACAATGGGCGGAGAGCAGTACTTC; cdr3_aa: CSATMGGEQYF
d_call: TRBD1; clone_size: .; v_call: TRBV27; j_call: TRBJ1-2; cdr3_nt: TGTGCCAGCAGTTCAGACAGGGAGTGGCACTATGGCTACACCTTC; cdr3_aa: CASSSDREWHYGYTF